The 26 T cell receptor beta chains presented below share a single source sample, sequenced in a study of CD8+ T cells in alopecia areata. Extraction and reverse transcription of RNA yielded cDNA as the sequencing template. Libraries were prepared by immunoSEQ multiplex PCR; TCRdb keeps only in-frame clonotypes and omits some of them. This table holds roughly 200,000 clones, almost 65% found once. Sequencing was performed on CD4+ T cells sorted from blood, taken at week 0. These receptors originate from a human donor with alopecia areata.

The sample holds one count of this clone. The V and J genes are TRBV29-1 and TRBJ1-4; D ambiguous. This CDR3 is built from 11 residues. Germline V gene sequence: CDR1 SQVTM, CDR2 ANQGSEA. The CDR3 DNA follows: TGCTCCGCTCCTGACGGGGAAAAACTGTTTTTT. As protein: CSAPDGEKLFF.

This clone was observed a handful of times. The chain employs TRBV4-1 and TRBJ2-3; unclear D gene. Trimming took off 0 bases at V and 13 bases at J, with 8 bases between the two ends. Germline lookup yields CDR1 MGHRA and CDR2 YSYEKL. The CDR3 is 11 amino acids. CDR3 DNA: TGCGCCAGCAGCCAAGAGGGCCGTAAGTATTTT. This encodes CASSQEGRKYF.

Only a few counts were recorded for this clone. V gene TRBV29-1 combines with J gene TRBJ2-7; D is perhaps TRBD1 (6 bases). This CDR3 region has 11 residues. V was clipped by 6 bases and J by 6 bases, with 12 bases between them. The V gene's germline CDR1 is SQVTM and CDR2 ANQGSEA. The CDR3 region is CSVKTGFEQYF. CDR3 sequence (DNA): TGCAGCGTAAAGACAGGTTTCGAGCAGTACTTC.

The J gene is TRBJ1-2, the V gene TRBV30; weak D call: TRBD1 (5 bases). The germline V and J ends were trimmed by 4 bases and 6 bases, with 15 bases remaining between them. The CDR3 spans 13 residues. CDR1 GTSNPN and CDR2 SVGIG come from the germline V gene (reference sequence). The CDR3 loop reads CAWKTGDGHGYTF. The DNA of the CDR3 is TGTGCCTGGAAAACAGGAGATGGGCATGGCTACACCTTC.

The chain combines TRBV30 with TRBJ1-2, with unresolved D. V was shortened by 2 bases and J by 7 bases, with 11 bases between the two germline ends. The CDR3 has 12 amino acids. Germline CDR1 and CDR2: GTSNPN and SVGIG (reference sequence). The CDR3 DNA follows: TGTGCCTGGAGTCGAGACGGCAGTGGCTACACCTTC. It is translated as CAWSRDGSGYTF. The full variable domain, its missing parts supplied by reference TRBV30 and TRBJ1-2, is SQTIHQWPATLVQPVGSPLSLECTVEGTSNPNLYWYRQAAGRGLQLLFYSVGIGQISSEVPQNLSASRPQDRQFILSSKKLLLSDSGFYLCAWSRDGSGYTFGSGTRLTVV.

This rearrangement joins TRBV29-1 to TRBJ1-1, with a possible D match to TRBD1 (6 bases). This CDR3 comprises 13 residues. Between the trimmed V and J ends, which lost 7 bases and 8 bases, there was a span of 20 bases. CDR1 and CDR2 from the germline V gene are SQVTM and ANQGSEA. The CDR3 here is CSAVTGTNLEAFF. CDR3 bases: TGCAGCGCCGTTACCGGGACAAACCTCGAAGCTTTCTTT.

This clone showed up just once. This CDR3 is CASSLQGSNQPQHF. In nucleotides, the CDR3 is TGTGCCAGCAGCTTACAGGGGAGCAATCAGCCCCAGCATTTT. V is TRBV5-6 and J is TRBJ1-5; 7 bases match TRBD1. Germline CDR1 reads SGHDT; CDR2 reads YYEEEE. The CDR3 totals 14 residues. Unmatched junction bases numbered 0, after V lost 2 bases and J lost 1 base.

V and J are TRBV29-1 and TRBJ1-1, with 8 bases matching TRBD1. The CDR3 loop spans 14 amino acids. V shed 4 bases, J shed 1 base, and the junction held 5 bases outside the gene matches. CDR1 and CDR2 from the germline V gene are SQVTM and ANQGSEA. In DNA form, the CDR3 reads TGCAGCGTTGGTGTCGGGACAGGGAACACTGAAGCTTTCTTT. Translation gives CSVGVGTGNTEAFF.

J is TRBJ1-5 and V is TRBV30; the D gene is possibly TRBD1 (5 bases). Trimming left V 2 bases short and J 2 bases short, with 28 bases between. CDR3 length equals 20 residues. Germline V gene data show CDR1 as GTSNPN and CDR2 as SVGIG (reference sequence). The CDR3 sequence: CAWSLKITPGLEVGNQPQHF. DNA for the CDR3: TGTGCCTGGAGTTTAAAGATTACCCCGGGACTCGAAGTGGGCAATCAGCCCCAGCATTTT.

CDR3 region: CAWSAEISNQPQHF. The CDR3 nucleotides read TGTGCCTGGAGTGCAGAAATCAGCAATCAGCCCCAGCATTTT. The rearrangement links TRBV30 to TRBJ1-5; D call uncertain. CDR3 length: 14 amino acids. Trimming cost V 1 base and J 1 base, with 8 bases left between them. In germline, CDR1 is GTSNPN, CDR2 SVGIG (reference sequence).

This chain links TRBV7-2 with TRBJ1-1; no reliable D call. The CDR3 has 13 amino acids. With 5 bases removed from V and 7 bases from J, the gap between germline ends came to 14 bases. Germline V CDR1 and CDR2: SGHTA, FQGNSA. The CDR3 reads CASSRGIQSEAFF. DNA for the CDR3: TGTGCCAGCAGCCGTGGGATTCAGAGTGAAGCTTTCTTT.

The chain joins TRBV7-9 to TRBJ1-2, with TRBD1 identical over 7 bases. Germline CDR1 and CDR2: SEHNR and FQNEAQ (reference sequence). Trimming removed 5 bases from V and 4 bases from J; junction bases left unmatched: 4. The CDR3 totals 13 residues. CDR3 nucleotides: TGTGCCAGCAGCCCAACAGGGGCCTATGGCTACACCTTC. The encoded protein is CASSPTGAYGYTF.

The V gene is TRBV29-1, the J gene TRBJ1-1; D gene unclear. CDR3 length equals 11 residues. Germline-derived CDR1 and CDR2 are SQVTM and ANQGSEA. V lost 7 bases and J lost 0, with 6 bases in between. CDR3 bases: TGCAGCGCAAACTTGAACACTGAAGCTTTCTTT. Translated, it gives CSANLNTEAFF.

The V gene is TRBV7-2, the J gene TRBJ2-1; TRBD2 matches at 15 bases. Germline values: CDR1 SGHTA, CDR2 FQGNSA. V shed 5 bases, J shed 6 bases, and the junction held 8 bases outside the gene matches. The CDR3 sequence is 17 residues long. CDR3 region: CASSAGLGLAGGNEQFF. The CDR3, as DNA: TGTGCCAGCAGCGCCGGCCTGGGACTAGCGGGGGGCAATGAGCAGTTCTTC.

This clone was seen a handful of times. The chain recombines TRBV10-3 with TRBJ2-1; D unresolved. V lost 0 bases and J 6 bases, leaving 12 bases between the germline ends. Germline assignment: CDR1 ENHRY and CDR2 SYGVKD. The CDR3 length is 15 residues. CDR3 loop: CAISESVRVGNEQFF. The CDR3 region has the DNA TGTGCCATCAGTGAGTCGGTACGAGTGGGCAATGAGCAGTTCTTC.

The chain employs TRBV30 and TRBJ1-1; D is perhaps TRBD1 (6 bases). V gave up 8 bases and J gave up 6 bases, with 13 bases separating them. Germline-derived CDR1 and CDR2 are GTSNPN and SVGIG (reference sequence). This CDR3 spans 11 amino acids. CDR3 region: CARNRVPEAFF. In DNA form, the CDR3 reads TGTGCCCGAAACAGGGTCCCTGAAGCTTTCTTT.

As to this clone: The same CDR3 arises from other DNA sequences in this sample as well. This chain joins TRBV5-1 and TRBJ2-6; no clear D. CDR1 and CDR2 (germline): SGHRS, YFSETQ. This CDR3 contains 15 residues. Trimming took off 0 bases at V and 0 bases at J, with 4 bases between the two ends. The CDR3, as DNA: TGCGCCAGCAGCTTGGCAGCCTCTGGGGCCAACGTCCTGACTTTC. It specifies CASSLAASGANVLTF.

The CDR3 DNA sequence: TGCAGCGTTGAAGAAACAAAGGTTGGCTACACCTTC. It encodes CSVEETKVGYTF. The chain has TRBV29-1 and TRBJ1-2; the D is unclear. The CDR3 is 12 residues long. Trimming left V 0 bases short and J 7 bases short, with 9 bases between. Germline V gene data show CDR1 as SQVTM and CDR2 as ANQGSEA.

This clone was found a few times. This rearrangement joins TRBV19 to TRBJ1-1; 8 bases align to TRBD1. Germline V gene data show CDR1 as LNHDA and CDR2 as SQIVND (reference sequence). The trim removed 5 bases at V and 2 bases at J, leaving 4 bases unmatched. This CDR3 contains 14 residues. The CDR3 region is CASSAGTGNTEAFF. CDR3 sequence (DNA): TGTGCCAGTAGTGCTGGGACAGGAAACACTGAAGCTTTCTTT.

This clone was observed a few times. The chain links TRBV19 to TRBJ1-6; D not resolved. This CDR3 is 14 amino acids long. Germline CDR1 LNHDA, CDR2 SQIVND (reference sequence). V gave up 5 bases and J gave up 10 bases, with 15 bases separating them. CDR3 sequence: CASSSAGRGSPLHF. DNA for the CDR3: TGTGCCAGTAGTTCGGCTGGTCGTGGATCACCCCTCCACTTT.

The V call is TRBV2, the J call TRBJ2-7, with 7 bases matching TRBD2. V lost 8 bases and J lost 2; bases outside the gene matches: 9. The CDR3 sequence is 14 residues long. In germline, CDR1 is SNHLY, CDR2 FYNNEI. DNA for the CDR3: TGTGCCAGCCGGGGTGCTAGCGGAGCCTACGAGCAGTACTTC. Protein: CASRGASGAYEQYF.

The chain has TRBV25-1 and TRBJ1-2, with D possibly TRBD1 on 5 matching bases. The germline CDR1 and CDR2 sequences are MGHDK and SYGVNS. The V end was cut by 0 bases, the J end by 8 bases, with 10 bases between. The CDR3 has 13 residues. The CDR3 protein is CASSEYRAEGYTF. The CDR3 bases are TGTGCCAGCAGTGAATACAGGGCGGAGGGCTACACCTTC.

On this clone itself: At the DNA level, this CDR3 is encoded by other sequences in the same sample as well. This rearrangement joins TRBV2 to TRBJ2-7, with a tentative D call TRBD1 (6 bases). The CDR3 extends over 12 amino acids. Deletions cut 4 bases from V and 2 bases from J, with 6 bases between. CDR1 SNHLY and CDR2 FYNNEI come from the germline V gene. DNA for the CDR3: TGTGCCAGCAGTGGGACAGCCTACGAGCAGTACTTC. This sequence encodes CASSGTAYEQYF.

The genes are TRBV30 and TRBJ2-1, with 11 bases fitting TRBD2. CDR1 is GTSNPN and CDR2 is SVGIG in the germline V gene (reference sequence). This CDR3 is built from 16 residues. Trimming took 1 base from V and 12 from J; bases not matched to a gene: 14. CDR3 protein: CAWSAMASGGSTRQFF. CDR3 in DNA: TGTGCCTGGAGTGCTATGGCTAGCGGGGGGTCAACGAGGCAGTTCTTC.

This rearrangement joins TRBV2 to TRBJ2-2; 7 nucleotides match TRBD1. With V trimmed by 8 bases and J by 4 bases, 7 bases remained unmatched. In germline, CDR1 is SNHLY, CDR2 FYNNEI. This CDR3 has 14 residues. The CDR3 reads CASGRGFGTGELFF. For the CDR3, the DNA is TGTGCCAGCGGCAGGGGGTTTGGCACCGGGGAGCTGTTTTTT.

This chain connects TRBV19 to TRBJ2-2, with TRBD1 as a possible D gene (5 bases). Germline V CDR1 and CDR2: LNHDA, SQIVND (reference sequence). The CDR3 is 16 residues long. Trimming shortened V by 3 bases and J by 5 bases, and 16 bases separated the two germline ends. The CDR3 is CASSIGQGMVTGELFF. DNA for the CDR3: TGTGCCAGTAGTATTGGCCAGGGAATGGTTACCGGGGAGCTGTTTTTT.